Below are 2 T cell receptor beta chains sequenced from a single sample in a study of blood T cell repertoires in COVID-19. Some clones are missing from TCRdb's copy, which holds only in-frame ones; the method was immunoSEQ multiplex PCR. The profile covers 300,000 or so clones, with roughly 90% appearing a single time and less than 3.5% taken by the ten largest. The sequenced material came from peripheral blood. These receptors all stem from a woman aged 30 to 39 with COVID-19, enrolled during active disease.

This clone has only one observation. The identical CDR3 is also encoded by other nucleotide sequences in the sample. The rearrangement uses TRBV14 and TRBJ1-5; D is possibly TRBD1 (5 bases). This CDR3 is built from 13 residues. Germline-derived CDR1 and CDR2 are SGHDN and FVKESK. The V gene lost 3 bases and the J gene lost 5 bases, with 8 bases spanning the gap. This chain's CDR3 is CASSQGGDQPQHF. Here the CDR3 DNA reads TGTGCCAGCAGCCAGGGGGGAGATCAGCCCCAGCATTTT.

This chain uses TRBV5-4 with TRBJ1-1; D is perhaps TRBD1 (6 bases). The germline gives CDR1 SGHNT, CDR2 YYREEE (reference sequence). The CDR3 runs 15 residues. V was shortened by 2 bases and J by 2 bases, with 13 bases between the two germline ends. In nucleotides, the CDR3 is TGTGCCAGCAGCTTAAGACAGGCGCTTAACACTGAAGCTTTCTTT. Residues: CASSLRQALNTEAFF.